These 2 T cell receptor beta chains were all obtained from the same sample, sequenced in a study of a mutant IDH1 vaccine in newly diagnosed glioma. This table comes from immunoSEQ multiplex PCR, and its TCRdb copy is limited to in-frame clones, with some not included. The sample lists some 27,000 clones, approximately 78% occurring once. Indicated time point: week 23, last vaccination. Topical imiquimod was applied with each vaccine dose, which held 300 ug of mutant IDH1 20-mer peptide. These receptors' antigens are unknown. Material: PBMCs, obtained from a glioma patient whose treatment included an IDH1 peptide vaccine. The receptors here all came from a young woman with glioma.

The CDR3 DNA sequence: TGCGCCAGCAGCCCCCGGGGACTAGGGGCGGAGACCCAGTACTTC. This sequence encodes CASSPRGLGAETQYF. The chain links TRBV5-1 to TRBJ2-5; 8 bases agree with TRBD2. CDR3 length: 15 amino acids. Unmatched junction bases numbered 10, after V lost 4 bases and J lost 5 bases. Germline V gene lookup returns CDR1 SGHRS and CDR2 YFSETQ.

A note on this clone: The same CDR3 arises from other DNA sequences in this sample as well. This chain connects TRBV5-4 to TRBJ2-5, with 7 bases identical to TRBD2. V lost 2 bases to trimming and J lost 2 bases; unmatched junction nucleotides: 6. Germline CDR1 and CDR2: SGHNT and YYREEE (reference sequence). The CDR3 is made up of 15 amino acids. The CDR3 coding sequence is TGTGCCAGCAGCTTCGGCCCGGGGGGACAAGAGACCCAGTACTTC. This encodes CASSFGPGGQETQYF.